This TCR beta chain was obtained from a study of regulatory T cells in long-lasting Graves disease. Study-wide points: Study was limited to peripheral blood, excluding thyroid tissue.

A note on this clonotype: Its antigen is currently unknown.

Construction of the TCR beta libraries employed iRepertoire HTBI primers in conjunction with Arm-PCR of CDR3 regions. Each CDR3 protein gets one entry after TCRdb re-called the multiplex PCR reads with MiXCR. The sample consists of approximately 500,000 distinct CDR3 sequences, 20% to 25% of them appearing once. Time point of the sample: persistent/refractory GD, antithyroid drugs over 5 years with positive TRAb. The TCR library was made from RNA that had been extracted from PBMCs in TRIzol. EDTA tubes were used for drawing around 9 milliliters of peripheral blood. The sequences come from peripheral blood mononuclear cells (PBMCs), collected when the disease was refractory, from a patient treated with antithyroid drugs. The sequence was obtained from a female donor with Graves disease.

CDR3 in DNA: TGCGCCAGCAGCCCGGGACAGGATATCTATGGCTACACCTTC. Amino acid sequence: CASSPGQDIYGYTF. The rearrangement joins TRBV5-1 to TRBJ1-2; the match to TRBD1 covers 8 bases. Germline V lookup: CDR1 SGHRS, CDR2 YFSETQ. The CDR3 consists of 14 residues. Germline trimming cut 4 bases from V and 4 bases from J; bases unmatched to any gene: 6.